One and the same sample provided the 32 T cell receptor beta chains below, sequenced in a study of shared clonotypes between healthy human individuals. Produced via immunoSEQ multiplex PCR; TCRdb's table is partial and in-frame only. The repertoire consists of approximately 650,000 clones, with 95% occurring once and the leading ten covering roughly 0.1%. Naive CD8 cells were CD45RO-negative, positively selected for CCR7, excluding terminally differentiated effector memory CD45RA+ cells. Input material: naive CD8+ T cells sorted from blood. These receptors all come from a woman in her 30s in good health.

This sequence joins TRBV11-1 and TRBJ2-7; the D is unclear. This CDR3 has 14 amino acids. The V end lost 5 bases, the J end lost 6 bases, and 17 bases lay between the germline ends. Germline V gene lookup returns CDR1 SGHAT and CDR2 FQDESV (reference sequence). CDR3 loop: CASSPVGAGSEQYF. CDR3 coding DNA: TGTGCCAGCAGCCCGGTCGGAGCAGGCAGCGAGCAGTACTTC.

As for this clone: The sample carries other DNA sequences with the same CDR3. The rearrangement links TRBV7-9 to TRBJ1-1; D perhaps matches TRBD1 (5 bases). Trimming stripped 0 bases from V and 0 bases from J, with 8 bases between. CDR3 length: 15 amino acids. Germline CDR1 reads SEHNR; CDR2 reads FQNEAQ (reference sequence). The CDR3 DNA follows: TGTGCCAGCAGCTTAGCGCAGGGCATGAACACTGAAGCTTTCTTT. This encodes CASSLAQGMNTEAFF.

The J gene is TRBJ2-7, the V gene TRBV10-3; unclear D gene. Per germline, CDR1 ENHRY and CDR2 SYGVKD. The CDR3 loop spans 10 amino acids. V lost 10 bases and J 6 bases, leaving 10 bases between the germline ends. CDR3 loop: CATSAGEQYF. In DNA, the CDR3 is TGTGCCACCAGCGCCGGCGAGCAGTACTTC.

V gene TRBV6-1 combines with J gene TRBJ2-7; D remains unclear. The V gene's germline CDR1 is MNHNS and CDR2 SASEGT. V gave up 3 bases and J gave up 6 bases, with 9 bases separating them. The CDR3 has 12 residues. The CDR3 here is CASSDPPGEQYF. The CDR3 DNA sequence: TGTGCCAGCAGTGATCCCCCCGGCGAGCAGTACTTC.

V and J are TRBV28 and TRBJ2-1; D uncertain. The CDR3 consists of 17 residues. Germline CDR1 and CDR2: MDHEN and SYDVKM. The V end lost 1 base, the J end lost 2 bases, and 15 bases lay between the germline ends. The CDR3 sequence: CASSLSPERPPYNEQFF. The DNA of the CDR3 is TGTGCCAGCAGTTTATCACCCGAGAGGCCCCCCTACAATGAGCAGTTCTTC. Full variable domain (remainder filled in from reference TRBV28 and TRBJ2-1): DVKVTQSSRYLVKRTGEKVFLECVQDMDHENMFWYRQDPGLGLRLIYFSYDVKMKEKGDIPEGYSVSREKKERFSLILESASTNQTSMYLCASSLSPERPPYNEQFFGPGTRLTVL.

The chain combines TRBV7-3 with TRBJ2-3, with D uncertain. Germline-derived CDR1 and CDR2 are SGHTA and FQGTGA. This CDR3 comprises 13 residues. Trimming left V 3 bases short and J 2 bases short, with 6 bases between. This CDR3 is CASSLEHTDTQYF. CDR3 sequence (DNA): TGTGCCAGCAGCTTGGAGCACACAGATACGCAGTATTTT.

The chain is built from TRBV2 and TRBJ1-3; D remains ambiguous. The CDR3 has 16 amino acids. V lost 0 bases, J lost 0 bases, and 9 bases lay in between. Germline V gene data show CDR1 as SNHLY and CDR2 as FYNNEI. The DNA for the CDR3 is TGTGCCAGCAGTGAAGCGGGAACCCCCTCTGGAAACACCATATATTTT. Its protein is CASSEAGTPSGNTIYF.

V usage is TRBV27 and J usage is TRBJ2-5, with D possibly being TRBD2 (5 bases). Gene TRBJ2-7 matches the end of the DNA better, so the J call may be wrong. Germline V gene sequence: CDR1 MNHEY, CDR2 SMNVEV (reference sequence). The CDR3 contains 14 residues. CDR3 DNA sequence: TGTGCCAGCAGTTTCTCGGGGAGCTCCTACGAGCAGTACTTC. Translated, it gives CASSFSGSSYEQYF.

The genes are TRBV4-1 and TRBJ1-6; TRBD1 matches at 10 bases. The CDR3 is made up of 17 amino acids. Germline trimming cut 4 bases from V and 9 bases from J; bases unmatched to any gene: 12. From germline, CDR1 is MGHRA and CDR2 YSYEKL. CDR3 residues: CASSPAGTGVLASPLHF. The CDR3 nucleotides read TGCGCCAGCAGCCCCGCCGGGACAGGGGTTTTGGCTTCACCCCTCCACTTT.

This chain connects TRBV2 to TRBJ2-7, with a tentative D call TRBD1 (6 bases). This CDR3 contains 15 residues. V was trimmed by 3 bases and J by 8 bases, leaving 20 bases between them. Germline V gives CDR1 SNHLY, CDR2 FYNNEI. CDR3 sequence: CASSDAGVLITKQYF. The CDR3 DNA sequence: TGTGCCAGCAGTGATGCAGGGGTGCTTATTACGAAGCAGTACTTC.

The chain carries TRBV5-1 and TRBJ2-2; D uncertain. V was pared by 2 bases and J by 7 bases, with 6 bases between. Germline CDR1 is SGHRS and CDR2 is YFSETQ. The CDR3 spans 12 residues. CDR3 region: CASSFLGGELFF. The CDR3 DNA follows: TGCGCCAGCAGCTTTCTGGGCGGGGAGCTGTTTTTT.

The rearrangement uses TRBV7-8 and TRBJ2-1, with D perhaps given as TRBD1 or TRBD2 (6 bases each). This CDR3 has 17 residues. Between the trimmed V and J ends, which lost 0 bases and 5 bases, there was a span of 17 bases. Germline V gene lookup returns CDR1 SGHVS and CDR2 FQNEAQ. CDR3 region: CASSLAVQGLPHNEQFF. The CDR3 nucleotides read TGTGCCAGCAGCTTAGCGGTACAGGGACTCCCTCACAATGAGCAGTTCTTC.

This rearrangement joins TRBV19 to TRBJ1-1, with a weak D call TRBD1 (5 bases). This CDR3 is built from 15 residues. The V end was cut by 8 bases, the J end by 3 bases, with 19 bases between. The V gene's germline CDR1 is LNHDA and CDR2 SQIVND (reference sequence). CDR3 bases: TGTGCCAGTGAAAGGGGTACGGTCGGGGACACTGAAGCTTTCTTT. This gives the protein CASERGTVGDTEAFF.

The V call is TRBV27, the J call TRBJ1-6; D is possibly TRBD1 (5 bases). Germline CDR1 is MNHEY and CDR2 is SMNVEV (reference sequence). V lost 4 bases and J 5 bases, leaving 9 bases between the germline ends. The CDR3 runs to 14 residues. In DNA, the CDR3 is TGTGCCAGCAGTTCGCAGGGAAATAATTCACCCCTCCACTTT. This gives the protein CASSSQGNNSPLHF.

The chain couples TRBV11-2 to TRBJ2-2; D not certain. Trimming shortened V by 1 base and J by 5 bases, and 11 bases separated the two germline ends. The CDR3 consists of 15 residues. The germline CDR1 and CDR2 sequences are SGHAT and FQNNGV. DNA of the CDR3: TGTGCCAGCAGCTTAGGTGTGGGTCGGACCGGGGAGCTGTTTTTT. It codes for CASSLGVGRTGELFF.

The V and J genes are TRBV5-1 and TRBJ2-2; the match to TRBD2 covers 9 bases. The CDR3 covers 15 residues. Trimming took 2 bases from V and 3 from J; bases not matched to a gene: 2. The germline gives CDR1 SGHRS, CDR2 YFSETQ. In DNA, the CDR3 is TGCGCCAGCAGCTTTAGCGGGAGAGACACCGGGGAGCTGTTTTTT. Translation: CASSFSGRDTGELFF.

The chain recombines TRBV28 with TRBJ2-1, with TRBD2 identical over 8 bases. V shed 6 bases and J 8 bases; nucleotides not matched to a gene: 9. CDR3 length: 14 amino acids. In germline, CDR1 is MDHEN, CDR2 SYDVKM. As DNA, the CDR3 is TGTGCCAGCAGAGAAGGGGGAGCGGGAGATGAGCAGTTCTTC. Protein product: CASREGGAGDEQFF.

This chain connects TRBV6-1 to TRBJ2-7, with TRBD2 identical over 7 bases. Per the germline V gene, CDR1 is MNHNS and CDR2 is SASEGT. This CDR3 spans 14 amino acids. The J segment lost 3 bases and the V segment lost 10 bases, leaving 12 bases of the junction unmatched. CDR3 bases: TGTGCCACCCTAACTAGCGCGGTGAGCTACGAGCAGTACTTC. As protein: CATLTSAVSYEQYF.

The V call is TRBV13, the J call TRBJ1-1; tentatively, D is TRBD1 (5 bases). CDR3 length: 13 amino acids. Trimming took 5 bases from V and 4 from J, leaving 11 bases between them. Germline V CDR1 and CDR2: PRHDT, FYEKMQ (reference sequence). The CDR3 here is CASSAEGSTEAFF. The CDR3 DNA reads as TGTGCCAGCAGCGCCGAGGGGAGCACTGAAGCTTTCTTT.

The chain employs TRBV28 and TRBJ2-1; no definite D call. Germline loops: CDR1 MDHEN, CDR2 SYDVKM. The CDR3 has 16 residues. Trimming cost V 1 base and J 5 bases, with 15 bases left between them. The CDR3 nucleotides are TGTGCCAGCAGTTTATTACTGGAGTATGGCAACAATGAGCAGTTCTTC. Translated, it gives CASSLLLEYGNNEQFF.

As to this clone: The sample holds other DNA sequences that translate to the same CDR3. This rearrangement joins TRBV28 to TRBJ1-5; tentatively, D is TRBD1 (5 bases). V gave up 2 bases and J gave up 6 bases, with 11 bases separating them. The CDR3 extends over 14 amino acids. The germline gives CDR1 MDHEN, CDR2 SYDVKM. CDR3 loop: CASSLGQGLQPQHF. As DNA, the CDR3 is TGTGCCAGCAGTTTAGGGCAGGGCCTTCAGCCCCAGCATTTT.

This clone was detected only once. CDR3 sequence: CASSYDVGDTQYF. CDR3 DNA sequence: TGTGCCAGCAGTTACGACGTTGGCGATACGCAGTATTTT. This sequence joins TRBV28 and TRBJ2-3, with no clear D. With 4 bases removed from V and 6 bases from J, the gap between germline ends came to 11 bases. CDR1 and CDR2 from the germline V gene are MDHEN and SYDVKM. The CDR3 is made up of 13 amino acids.

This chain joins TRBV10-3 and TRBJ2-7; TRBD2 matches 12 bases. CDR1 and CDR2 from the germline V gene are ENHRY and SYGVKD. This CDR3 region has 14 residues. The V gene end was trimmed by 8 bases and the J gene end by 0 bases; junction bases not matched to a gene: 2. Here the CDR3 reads CAISTSGSSYEQYF. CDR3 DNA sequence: TGTGCCATCTCGACTAGCGGGAGCTCCTACGAGCAGTACTTC.

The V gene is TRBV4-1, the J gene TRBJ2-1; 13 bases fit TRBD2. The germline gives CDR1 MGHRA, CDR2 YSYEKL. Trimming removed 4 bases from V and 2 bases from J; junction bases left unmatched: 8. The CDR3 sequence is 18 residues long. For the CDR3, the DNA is TGCGCCAGCAGCCCGTCCTTACTAGCGGGAGGGCCCTACAATGAGCAGTTCTTC. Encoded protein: CASSPSLLAGGPYNEQFF.

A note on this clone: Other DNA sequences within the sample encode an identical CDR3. CDR3 DNA sequence: TGTGCCAGCAGTTTATATACCGGGGAGCTGTTTTTT. Translated, it gives CASSLYTGELFF. This chain links TRBV27 with TRBJ2-2, with D hard to call. Germline-derived CDR1 and CDR2 are MNHEY and SMNVEV (reference sequence). V dropped 1 base and J dropped 5 bases, with 2 bases sitting between them. The CDR3 contains 12 residues.

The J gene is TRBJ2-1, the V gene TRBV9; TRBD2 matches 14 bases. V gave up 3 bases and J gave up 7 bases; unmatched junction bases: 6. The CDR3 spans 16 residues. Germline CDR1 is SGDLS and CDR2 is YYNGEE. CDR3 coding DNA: TGTGCCAGCAGCGCCCGGGGACTAGCGGGAGTAAATGAGCAGTTCTTC. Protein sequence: CASSARGLAGVNEQFF.

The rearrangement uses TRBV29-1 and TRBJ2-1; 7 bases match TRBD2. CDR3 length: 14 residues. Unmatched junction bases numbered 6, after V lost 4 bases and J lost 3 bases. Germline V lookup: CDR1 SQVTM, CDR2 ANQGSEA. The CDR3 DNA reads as TGCAGCGTTGTTCCGGGGGGAAACTACAATGAGCAGTTCTTC. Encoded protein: CSVVPGGNYNEQFF.

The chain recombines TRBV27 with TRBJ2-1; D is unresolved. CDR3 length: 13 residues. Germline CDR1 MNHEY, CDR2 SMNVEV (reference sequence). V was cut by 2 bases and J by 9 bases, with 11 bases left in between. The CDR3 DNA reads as TGTGCCAGCAGTTTAAATGTGGCAAGTGAGCAGTTCTTC. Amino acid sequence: CASSLNVASEQFF.

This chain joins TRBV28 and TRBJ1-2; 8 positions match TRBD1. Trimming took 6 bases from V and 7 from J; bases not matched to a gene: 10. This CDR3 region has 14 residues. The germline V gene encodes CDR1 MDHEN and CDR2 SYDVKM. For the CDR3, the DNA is TGTGCCAGCAGACTATTCAGGGGGCGGGTTGGCTACACCTTC. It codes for CASRLFRGRVGYTF.

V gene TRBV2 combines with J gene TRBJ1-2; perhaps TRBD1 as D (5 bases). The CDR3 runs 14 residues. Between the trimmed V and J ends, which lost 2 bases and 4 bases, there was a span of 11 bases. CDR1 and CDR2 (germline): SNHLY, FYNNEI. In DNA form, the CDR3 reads TGTGCCAGCAGTGAATCCGGGGCAGGCTATGGCTACACCTTC. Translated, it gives CASSESGAGYGYTF.

DNA for the CDR3: TGTGCCAGCAGTTCCCTGGCCAGCGCTATTGCCCACGAGCAGTACTTC. Amino acid sequence: CASSSLASAIAHEQYF. V and J are TRBV27 and TRBJ2-7; D unresolved. Trimming took off 4 bases at V and 5 bases at J, with 21 bases between the two ends. Germline CDR1 is MNHEY and CDR2 is SMNVEV (reference sequence). This CDR3 is 16 amino acids long.

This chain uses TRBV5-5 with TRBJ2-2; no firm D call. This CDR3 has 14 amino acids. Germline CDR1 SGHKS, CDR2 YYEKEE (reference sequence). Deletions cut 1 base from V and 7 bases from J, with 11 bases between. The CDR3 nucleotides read TGTGCCAGCAGCTTGACCGATGAATTCGGGGAGCTGTTTTTT. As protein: CASSLTDEFGELFF.